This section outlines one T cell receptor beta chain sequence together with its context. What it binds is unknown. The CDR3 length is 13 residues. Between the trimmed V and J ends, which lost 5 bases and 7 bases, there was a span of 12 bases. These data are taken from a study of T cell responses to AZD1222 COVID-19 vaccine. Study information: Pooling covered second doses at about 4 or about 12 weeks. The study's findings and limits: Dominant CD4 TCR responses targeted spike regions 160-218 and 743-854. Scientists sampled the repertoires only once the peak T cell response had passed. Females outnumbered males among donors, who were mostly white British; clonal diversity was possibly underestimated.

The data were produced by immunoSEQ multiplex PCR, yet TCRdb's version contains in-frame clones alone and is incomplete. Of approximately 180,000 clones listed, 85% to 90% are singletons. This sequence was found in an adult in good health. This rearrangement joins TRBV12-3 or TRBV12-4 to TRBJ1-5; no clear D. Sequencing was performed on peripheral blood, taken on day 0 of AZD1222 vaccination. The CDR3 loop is CASSLVGGQPQHF. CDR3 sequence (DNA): TGTGCCAGCAGTCTCGTAGGAGGCCAGCCCCAGCATTTT.